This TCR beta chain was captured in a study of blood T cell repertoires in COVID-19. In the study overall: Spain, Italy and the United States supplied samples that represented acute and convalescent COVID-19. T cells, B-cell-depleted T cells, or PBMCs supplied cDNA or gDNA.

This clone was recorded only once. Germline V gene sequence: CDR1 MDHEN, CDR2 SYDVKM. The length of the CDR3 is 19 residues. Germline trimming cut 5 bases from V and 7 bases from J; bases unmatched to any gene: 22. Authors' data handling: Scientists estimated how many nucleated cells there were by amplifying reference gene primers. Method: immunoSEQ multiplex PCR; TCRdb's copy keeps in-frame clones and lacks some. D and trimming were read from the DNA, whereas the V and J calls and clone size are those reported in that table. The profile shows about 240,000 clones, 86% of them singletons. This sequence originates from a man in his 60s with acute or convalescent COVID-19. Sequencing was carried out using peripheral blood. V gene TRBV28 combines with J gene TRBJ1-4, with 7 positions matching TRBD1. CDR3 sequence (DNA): TGTGCCAGCAGTCGTACTTCCCCGGGACCAGGGGGGATCGGTGAAAAACTGTTTTTT. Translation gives CASSRTSPGPGGIGEKLFF.